This T cell receptor beta chain was recovered during a study of shared clonotypes between healthy human individuals. Note on this clone: Its cognate antigen is unknown.

Whole-study findings and limits: Clonotype sharing among donors likely depends on sequencing depth.

Each of the donors was a healthy adult who was HIV-negative and had not had a recent acute infection or vaccination. Without sorting, samples used 90 million or so PBMCs for genomic DNA. For every subset, genomic DNA was evenly distributed across several immunoSEQ plates. Using immunoSEQ multiplex PCR, the repertoire was profiled, and TCRdb retains in-frame clones only, with some absent. The data contain about 560,000 clones, about 80% of them singletons. V gave up 4 bases and J gave up 0 bases, with 11 bases separating them. The V gene's germline CDR1 is SGHKS and CDR2 YYEKEE (reference sequence). The CDR3 runs 14 residues.

The receptor was derived from a woman between 40 and 55 years old in good health. Some clones in this sample may be carry-over from other donors' samples. The sequenced sample consisted of PBMCs. The genes are TRBV5-5 and TRBJ2-7; TRBD2 might be the D (6 bases). This chain's CDR3 is CASSHSGTSYEQYF. The CDR3 nucleotides are TGTGCCAGCAGCCATAGCGGAACCTCCTACGAGCAGTACTTC.